The text below deals with one T cell receptor beta chain. Repertoires were generated with immunoSEQ multiplex PCR, while TCRdb's copy carries only in-frame clones and drops some. The sample carries approximately 160,000 clones, 89% recorded once. This sample is part of a study of cytomegalovirus exposure and HLA in healthy donors. There are 18 residues in the CDR3. Germline V gene data show CDR1 as SEHNR and CDR2 as FQNEAQ (reference sequence). The germline V and J ends were trimmed by 1 base and 5 bases, with 20 bases remaining between them. This clonotype originated in a man aged 18 to 35 in good health and CMV-seropositive. Sequenced input: PBMCs. This chain joins TRBV7-9 and TRBJ1-4, with D possibly TRBD1 on 5 matching bases. CDR3 bases: TGTGCCAGCAGCTTAGGTCGTCAGGGTTATACCCTGAATGAAAAACTGTTTTTT. It translates to CASSLGRQGYTLNEKLFF.